This T cell receptor (beta chain) derives from a study of OX40 agonist ivuxolimab in advanced cancers. Overall study: Prior anti-PD-1, anti-PD-L1 or anti-CTLA-4 therapy was allowed; less than 45% had some.

Regarding this clone: Its antigen is currently unknown.

Libraries were prepared by immunoSEQ multiplex PCR; TCRdb keeps only in-frame clonotypes and omits some of them. The data show about 38,000 clones, 87% seen once. After removal of 4 bases from V and 1 base from J, the junction contained 7 bases not matched to a gene. The CDR3 extends over 15 amino acids. Germline V CDR1 and CDR2: SGHRS, YFSETQ. The study, taken as a whole, reports: Low levels of normalized T-cell clonal expansion also appeared in some nonresponders.

The chain recombines TRBV5-1 with TRBJ1-1, with 7 bases aligning to TRBD1. This sequence originates from an adult with an advanced solid tumor such as melanoma, head and neck, liver or kidney cancer. The sequences come from CD4+ or CD8+ T cells sorted from blood, collected in a trial of the OX40 agonist ivuxolimab. CDR3 amino acids: CASSEEAGGNTEAFF. CDR3 nucleotide sequence: TGCGCCAGCAGCGAGGAGGCAGGGGGGAACACTGAAGCTTTCTTT.